This T cell receptor (beta chain) was sequenced in a study of cytomegalovirus exposure and HLA in healthy donors. Study-wide findings and caveats: When presence/absence was analysed, sequencing depth was taken to be roughly uniform across donors. TCR beta chain V- and J-gene trimming was linked, in a later analysis, to a missense variant in DCLRE1C. Cytomegalovirus-associated TCR beta chains were listed, numbering under 200. Further analysis, carried out later, found HLA-associated TCR beta chains more clonally expanded than equally common other chains.

Comments on this clone: Its matching antigen is unknown.

Vbeta (60) and Jbeta (13) primers were used in the PCR. Using immunoSEQ multiplex PCR, the repertoire was profiled, and TCRdb retains in-frame clones only, with some absent. Here the sample table reports 30,000 to 35,000 clones. CDR1 is KGHSH and CDR2 is LQKENI in the germline V gene. Trimming cost V 6 bases and J 2 bases; bases outside gene matches: 11. This CDR3 is built from 16 residues. The specimen sequenced was PBMCs. The V gene is TRBV18, the J gene TRBJ2-7, with TRBD1 identical over 9 bases. The TCR sequence derives from a middle-aged woman in good health and CMV-seropositive. The CDR3 DNA is TGTGCCAGCTCTCCCCCCCCCGGGACAGGGACCTACGAGCAGTACTTC. Translation: CASSPPPGTGTYEQYF.